This T cell receptor beta chain was captured in a study of multiple sclerosis patients with progressive multifocal leukoencephalopathy (dated by TCRdb to about 2019). General notes on the study: Roughly five MS patients treated with natalizumab who did not develop PML were sampled longitudinally as controls. Peripheral T and B cells were examined in MS patients who developed PML (4 under natalizumab, 1 after alemtuzumab) and in treated patients who did not develop PML. Longitudinal follow-up was performed in two natalizumab-treated patients who later developed PML, from before therapy through 6 and 12 months to PML onset. The study aimed to detect JC virus-specific or public T-cell expansions arising at the time of PML onset.

The time point label of this sample denotes: before natalizumab initiation. Interferon beta had previously been received by all listed patients, and all PML patients were female. Blood samples at T0 were collected prior to the first natalizumab infusion. Ficoll-Hypaque density gradient centrifugation was used to isolate peripheral blood mononuclear cells. A word on this clone: Its antigen is still unknown. Base qualities are missing; no much larger clone stands one base away.

Amplification of TRB CDR3 regions from genomic DNA was performed at survey-level depth using the immunoSEQ two-step multiplex PCR. To estimate template counts and remove amplification bias, each PCR was spiked with synthetic inline TR CDR3 controls covering all V-J pairings. Reads were processed so that amplification and sequencing bias were reduced, and quantification was performed against synthetic TR CDR3 analogs. Turning to the authors' computational methods: Raw data were processed in ImmunoSEQ Analyzer, with out-of-frame sequences and CDR3s containing stop codons removed, and genes were named according to IMGT nomenclature. Normalized Shannon entropy, defined as 1 minus Pielou's evenness, served as the summary measure of repertoire diversity. TRB sequences were considered identical only when V gene, J gene and CDR3 were shared. Public PML clonotypes were CDR3s shared by two or more PML-onset samples but absent earlier, in controls, and in public databases. Positional CDR3 amino acid composition was analyzed in Skylign with the observed count method. The source is immuneACCESS, and TCRdb retained only in-frame sequences with V and J called. Part of the clones is not carried over; for the studies checked, unresolved V genes explain less than half of this, and the remainder is unexplained. D and trimming were read from the DNA, whereas the V and J calls and clone size are those reported in that table. For this sample the table gives 25,000 to 35,000 clones, of which 70% to 90% were detected only once. The ten largest clones represent under 1.2% of the sample.

CDR1 and CDR2 are read off the germline V gene as SNHLY and FYNNEI. The junction shows trimming of 0 bases on V and 4 bases on J, and the gene matches do not reach 8 bases of it. The CDR3 measures 16 amino acids from cysteine to phenylalanine. The read is trimmed to its CDR3 DNA, 48 bases read in frame from base 1. Overall study results and their limits: Only PML patients had TRB clones above 0.5% frequency, but the clones expanded at PML onset were already present before and during natalizumab therapy. Analysis was restricted to peripheral blood, although for natalizumab-associated PML, cerebrospinal fluid or brain lymphocytes might be more informative. Given the small, descriptive cohort, it remained unclear whether the study findings reflect JC virus infection or general immunocompromise. When PML developed, neither common TRBV or TRBJ gene usage nor preferential TRBV-TRBJ pairings were detected. Lower normalized Shannon entropy suggested less diverse TRB repertoires in most PML patients, whereas the natalizumab-treated controls showed values near 1.

This clonotype originated in a human donor with multiple sclerosis. The specimen was PBMCs. This receptor chain uses TRBV2 and TRBJ1-2; 7 of the junction bases match TRBD1. The bases are TGTGCCAGCAGTGAAGCCCGAAGGGGGCGCGGCTATGGCTACACCTTC. Translation gives CASSEARRGRGYGYTF.